This paragraph reports one T cell receptor beta chain. This CDR3 is 13 amino acids long. CDR1 SGHNT and CDR2 YENEEA come from the germline V gene. Trimming left V 5 bases short and J 5 bases short, with 13 bases between. In the source study's methods: Amplification with reference gene primers provided the estimates of nucleated cell counts. TCRdb's copy holds only in-frame clones and misses some; the assay was immunoSEQ multiplex PCR. V, J and clone size are taken as reported in that table, and D and trimming were inferred from the DNA itself. The data show about 280,000 clones, roughly four fifths seen once. The data were taken from a study of blood T cell repertoires in COVID-19. For the study at large: Acute-phase and convalescent COVID-19 samples originated in the United States, Italy and Spain. In each case, the material was cDNA or gDNA derived from T cells, B-cell-depleted T cells, or PBMCs.

The TCR sequence derives from a man between 40 and 49 years old who had been exposed to COVID-19. Material for sequencing was PBMCs or T cells enriched from blood (not recorded which). V and J are TRBV11-3 and TRBJ2-7; possible D gene TRBD2, 6 bases. CDR3 in DNA: TGTGCCAGCAGCCCTACAGGAGGGAACGAGCAGTACTTC. It codes for CASSPTGGNEQYF.